The source of this TCR beta chain is a study of blood T cells in healthy people across ages. The overall study: Template switching recovered approximately one barcoded beta molecule for every two T cells.

Alongside a J-beta primer mix, a sample-barcoded 5' primer served in a second PCR lasting about 7 to 12 cycles. TCRdb itself ran the 5' RACE reads through MiXCR, one entry per CDR3 protein. The sample carries about 840,000 distinct CDR3 sequences, almost 30% recorded once. As to this clonotype: Its cognate antigen is unknown.

Germline V gene lookup returns CDR1 MDHEN and CDR2 SYDVKM. The CDR3 covers 10 residues. Whole-study results and caveats: Leaving the PBMCs unsorted stopped any conclusive comparison of naive versus antigen-experienced cells.

These data are also associated with another study on T cells of mothers and their children.

The chain employs TRBV28 and TRBJ2-5; the D is unclear. The J call may be faulty, since TRBJ2-7 better matches the DNA end. The sequenced sample consisted of blood. The receptor comes from a woman aged 40 to 50 in good health. CDR3 protein: CASAVYEQYF. The CDR3 DNA sequence: TGTGCCAGCGCGGTCTACGAGCAGTACTTC.